The rows below give T cell receptor beta chains drawn from one sample of a study of blood T cell repertoires in COVID-19. Method: immunoSEQ multiplex PCR; TCRdb's copy keeps in-frame clones and lacks some. The data hold 400,000 to 500,000 clones, with roughly 90% observed a single time. Sequenced: PBMCs or T cells enriched from blood (not recorded which). The receptors were gathered from a woman aged 18-29 years who had been exposed to COVID-19. Both conserved end residues are part of each CDR3. D genes are given only for firm matches. Clone size is shown for a subset of rows, as once, few, many or a class of expanded clone.

TRBV28	TRBD1	-	TRBJ1-2	CASGFPGQGAYGYTF	TGTGCCAGCGGTTTTCCGGGACAGGGAGCCTATGGCTACACCTTC
TRBV9	TRBD2	-	TRBJ2-3	CASSPFPGGRADTQYF	TGTGCCAGCAGCCCATTTCCGGGGGGGAGAGCAGATACGCAGTATTTT
TRBV9	TRBD2	-	TRBJ2-2	CASSVVGTSGNTGELFF	TGTGCCAGCAGCGTAGTAGGGACTAGCGGAAACACCGGGGAGCTGTTTTTT
TRBV27	TRBD2	-	TRBJ2-2	CASSRLSGRIDAGELFF	TGTGCCAGCAGTAGATTAAGCGGGAGGATTGACGCCGGGGAGCTGTTTTTT
TRBV2	TRBD1	-	TRBJ1-1	CASIGTGNTEAFF	TGTGCCAGCATCGGGACAGGGAACACTGAAGCTTTCTTT
TRBV5-6	-	-	TRBJ1-2	CASSFTGLADYGYTF	TGTGCCAGCAGCTTTACAGGGCTCGCGGACTATGGCTACACCTTC
TRBV9	-	-	TRBJ2-6	CASSDYVRPRVASGANVLTF	TGTGCCAGCAGCGATTACGTACGACCCAGGGTAGCCTCTGGGGCCAACGTCCTGACTTTC
TRBV2	-	-	TRBJ1-2	CASSEVAATTYGYTF	TGTGCCAGCAGTGAAGTGGCAGCAACTACCTATGGCTACACCTTC
TRBV5-1	TRBD1	-	TRBJ2-5	CASSRQGAETQYF	TGCGCCAGCAGCCGACAGGGGGCAGAGACCCAGTACTTC
TRBV18	-	-	TRBJ2-7	CASSPQRGYEQYF	TGTGCCAGCTCACCTCAACGGGGGTACGAGCAGTACTTC
TRBV18	-	few	TRBJ1-5	CRQLTGYSNQPQHF	TGTAGACAGCTCACCGGCTATAGCAATCAGCCCCAGCATTTT
TRBV7-6	-	-	TRBJ2-5	CASSISPETQYF	TGTGCCAGCAGCATATCTCCGGAGACCCAGTACTTC
TRBV19	TRBD2	few	TRBJ2-2	CASGTTSTGELFF	TGTGCCAGTGGGACTACATCCACCGGGGAGCTGTTTTTT
TRBV5-1	TRBD2	-	TRBJ2-1	CASRFLAGFNEQFF	TGCGCCAGCAGGTTCCTAGCGGGGTTCAATGAGCAGTTCTTC
TRBV10-1	TRBD1	-	TRBJ2-7	CASSALPRDSTYEQYF	TGCGCCAGCAGTGCCCTTCCCAGGGACAGTACTTACGAGCAGTACTTC
TRBV27	-	-	TRBJ2-3	CASSSPGSRTDTQYF	TGTGCCAGCAGTTCTCCGGGATCGAGGACAGATACGCAGTATTTT
TRBV3-1/TRBV3-2	-	-	TRBJ1-2	CASNGHSSGSGYTF	TGTGCCAGCAACGGACACTCGTCTGGGTCTGGCTACACCTTC
TRBV19	TRBD1	-	TRBJ1-6	CASSVATGDNSPLHF	TGTGCCAGTAGTGTTGCGACAGGGGATAATTCACCCCTCCACTTT
TRBV28	-	-	TRBJ1-2	CASRTRGDYGYTF	TGTGCCAGCAGGACAAGGGGCGACTATGGCTACACCTTC
TRBV6-5	-	-	TRBJ2-5	CASRVTLPGTQYF	TGTGCCAGCAGAGTTACTCTCCCGGGGACCCAGTACTTC
TRBV7-9	TRBD1	-	TRBJ1-1	CASSLAGQGFTEAFF	TGTGCCAGCAGCTTAGCCGGACAGGGATTCACTGAAGCTTTCTTT
TRBV6-1	TRBD2	-	TRBJ2-7	CASSESGLAGEQYF	TGTGCCAGCAGTGAATCAGGACTAGCGGGGGAGCAGTACTTC
TRBV19	TRBD1	-	TRBJ2-7	CASSSGDRGFYEQYF	TGTGCCAGTAGTAGCGGGGACAGGGGCTTCTACGAGCAGTACTTC
TRBV2	-	-	TRBJ1-1	CASSEARGGFNTEAFF	TGTGCCAGCAGTGAAGCAAGGGGCGGATTTAACACTGAAGCTTTCTTT
TRBV3-1/TRBV3-2	-	-	TRBJ1-3	CASSQDIASSISSGNTIYF	TGTGCCAGCAGCCAAGATATCGCGTCCTCAATAAGCTCTGGAAACACCATATATTTT
TRBV4-1	-	once	TRBJ2-1	CASSLGFDNEQFF	TGCGCCAGCAGCCTCGGGTTTGACAATGAGCAGTTCTTC
TRBV30	-	few	TRBJ1-1	CAWRNRALNTEAFF	TGTGCCTGGAGGAACAGGGCTCTGAACACTGAAGCTTTCTTT
TRBV5-1	TRBD1	-	TRBJ1-1	CASSEQGTNTEAFF	TGCGCCAGCAGCGAACAGGGGACGAACACTGAAGCTTTCTTT
TRBV11-2	-	-	TRBJ2-1	CASSRGGGRYNEQFF	TGTGCCAGCAGCCGCGGGGGCGGGCGGTACAATGAGCAGTTCTTC
TRBV14	TRBD1	-	TRBJ1-1	CASSPGQVNTEAFF	TGTGCCAGCAGCCCGGGACAGGTGAACACTGAAGCTTTCTTT
TRBV3-1/TRBV3-2	-	-	TRBJ2-1	CASSQGRQAEQFF	TGTGCCAGCAGCCAAGGGAGACAGGCTGAGCAGTTCTTC
TRBV24-1	TRBD1	-	TRBJ1-6	CATSDPGQNSPLHF	TGTGCCACCAGTGATCCGGGACAGAATTCACCCCTCCACTTT
TRBV9	TRBD2	-	TRBJ2-5	CASSVGGGTGLETQYF	TGTGCCAGCAGCGTAGGGGGAGGGACGGGTTTAGAGACCCAGTACTTC
TRBV2	TRBD1	-	TRBJ1-2	CASSVNRGTDGYTF	TGTGCCAGCAGTGTGAACAGGGGGACCGATGGCTACACCTTC
TRBV7-9	-	-	TRBJ1-4	CASSARTGINEKLFF	TGTGCCAGCAGCGCCCGAACAGGGATTAATGAAAAACTGTTTTTT
TRBV6-5	TRBD1	-	TRBJ1-2	CASRQGTGLSGYTF	TGTGCCAGCAGACAAGGGACAGGGCTTTCAGGCTACACCTTC
TRBV9	-	-	TRBJ2-2	CASSVVVGDGELFF	TGTGCCAGCAGCGTAGTGGTAGGGGACGGGGAGCTGTTTTTT
TRBV5-6	-	-	TRBJ2-7	CASSSLRQATYEQYF	TGTGCCAGCAGCTCCCTCCGGCAGGCGACCTACGAGCAGTACTTC
TRBV5-1	TRBD2	-	TRBJ2-1	CASSGYSGGRGDEQFF	TGCGCCAGCAGCGGTTATTCGGGAGGGCGGGGGGATGAGCAGTTCTTC
TRBV27	-	-	TRBJ2-7	CASSPGLSLYEQYF	TGTGCCAGCAGTCCAGGTCTGTCGCTCTACGAGCAGTACTTC
TRBV29-1	TRBD1	-	TRBJ2-7	CSVEEAPGQGNYEQYF	TGCAGCGTTGAAGAAGCTCCGGGACAGGGTAATTACGAGCAGTACTTC
TRBV20-1	-	few	TRBJ1-4	CSASVQGNEKLFF	TGCAGTGCTAGTGTGCAGGGTAATGAAAAACTGTTTTTT
TRBV28	TRBD2	-	TRBJ2-5	CASSSNAGTRRETQYF	TGTGCCAGCAGTTCGAACGCCGGGACTAGGAGAGAGACCCAGTACTTC
TRBV7-9	TRBD1	-	TRBJ2-7	CASSLGGTGYEQYF	TGTGCCAGCAGCTTAGGGGGGACAGGTTACGAGCAGTACTTC
TRBV7-2	TRBD2	-	TRBJ2-7	CASSLVAGGSEQYF	TGTGCCAGCAGCTTAGTAGCGGGGGGGTCCGAGCAGTACTTC
TRBV24-1	-	-	TRBJ2-3	CATSHQGDTQYF	TGTGCCACCAGCCACCAGGGAGATACGCAGTATTTT
TRBV18	TRBD1	-	TRBJ1-3	CASSPFGQGSGNTIYF	TGTGCCAGCTCACCCTTTGGACAGGGGTCTGGAAACACCATATATTTT
TRBV3-1/TRBV3-2	-	-	TRBJ2-1	CASSQAGGTEQFF	TGTGCCAGCAGCCAAGCAGGGGGGACTGAGCAGTTCTTC
TRBV19	-	few	TRBJ2-6	CASSILQGSGANVLTF	TGTGCCAGTAGTATATTACAGGGTTCTGGGGCCAACGTCCTGACTTTC
TRBV19	TRBD1	-	TRBJ2-7	CASSMGQLQFQDEQYF	TGTGCCAGTAGTATGGGACAGCTCCAATTTCAGGACGAGCAGTACTTC